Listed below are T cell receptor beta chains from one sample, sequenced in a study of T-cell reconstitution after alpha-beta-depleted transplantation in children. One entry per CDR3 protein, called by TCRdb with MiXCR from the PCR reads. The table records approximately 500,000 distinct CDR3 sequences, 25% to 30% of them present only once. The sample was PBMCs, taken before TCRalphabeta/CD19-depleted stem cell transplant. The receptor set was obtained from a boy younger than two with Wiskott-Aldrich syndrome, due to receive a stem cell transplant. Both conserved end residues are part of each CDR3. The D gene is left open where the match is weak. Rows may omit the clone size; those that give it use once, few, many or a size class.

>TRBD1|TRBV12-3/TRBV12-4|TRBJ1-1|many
TGTGCCAGCAGTATAGGACAGGTCAACACTGAAGCTTTCTTT
CASSIGQVNTEAFF
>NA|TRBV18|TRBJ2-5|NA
TGTGCCAGCTCAAATCTTCAAGAGACCCAGTACTTC
CASSNLQETQYF
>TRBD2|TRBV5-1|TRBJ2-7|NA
TGCGCCAGCAGCAATAGCGGGGACTGGGAGCAGTACTTC
CASSNSGDWEQYF
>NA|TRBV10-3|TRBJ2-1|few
TGTGCCATCAGTAGATTAGGGAAACCCACTTACAATGAGCAGTTCTTC
CAISRLGKPTYNEQFF
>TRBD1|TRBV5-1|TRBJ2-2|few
TGCGCCACCGGACAGGGGGCCATCACCGGGGAGCTGTTTTTT
CATGQGAITGELFF
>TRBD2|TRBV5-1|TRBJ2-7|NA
TGCGCCAGCAGCCCGGGTGTCCTAGCGGGAGCTGGCTCCTACGAGCAGTACTTC
CASSPGVLAGAGSYEQYF
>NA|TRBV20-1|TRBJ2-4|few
TGCAGTGTTGTAGCGGAAAACATTCAGTACTTC
CSVVAENIQYF
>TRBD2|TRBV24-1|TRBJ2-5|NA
TGTGCCACCAGTGACACCCTAGCGGGCGTAGAGACCCAGTACTTC
CATSDTLAGVETQYF
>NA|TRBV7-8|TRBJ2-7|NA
TGTGCCAGCAGCCTAGGGTCTGGCCTTTCCTACGAGCAGTACTTC
CASSLGSGLSYEQYF
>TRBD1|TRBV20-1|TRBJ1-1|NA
TGCAGTGCCGGGACAGGGGGTTCGGGCACTGAAGCTTTCTTT
CSAGTGGSGTEAFF
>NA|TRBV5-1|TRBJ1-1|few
TGCGCCAGCAGCTTGGGTACCCTTCAGAGCTTT
CASSLGTLQSF
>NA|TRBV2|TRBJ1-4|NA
TGTGCCACCAGTTTTGGAGGTGATGGTGAAAAACTGTTTTTT
CATSFGGDGEKLFF
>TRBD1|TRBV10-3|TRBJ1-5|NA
TGTGCCATCCAGGGGGATAGCAATCAGCCCCAGCATTTT
CAIQGDSNQPQHF
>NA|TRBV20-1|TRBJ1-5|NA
TGCAGTGCTAGAGATCAGTCAGGATTCAATCAGCCCCAGCATTTT
CSARDQSGFNQPQHF
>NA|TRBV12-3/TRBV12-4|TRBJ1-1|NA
TGTGCCAGCAGCCCTCAGAGATTGGACACTGAAGCTTTCTTT
CASSPQRLDTEAFF
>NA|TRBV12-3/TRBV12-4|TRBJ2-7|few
TGTGCCAGCAGTTTAGCGGGACGGAACTACGAGCAGTACTTC
CASSLAGRNYEQYF
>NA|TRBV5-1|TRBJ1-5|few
TGCGCCAGCAGCTTGAGGTCCAGGCTCAATCAGCCCCAGCATTTT
CASSLRSRLNQPQHF
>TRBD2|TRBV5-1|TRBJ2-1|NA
TGCGCCAGCAGCCCGCGGGGGTCGACGTCCTACAATGAGCAGTTCTTC
CASSPRGSTSYNEQFF
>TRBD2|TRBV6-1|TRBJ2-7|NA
TGTGCCAGCAGTGAGGGGCCTAGCGGCTACGAGCAGTACTTC
CASSEGPSGYEQYF
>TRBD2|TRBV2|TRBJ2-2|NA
TGTGCCAGCAGTTGGACTAGCGGGAGTTCCACCGGGGAGCTGTTTTTT
CASSWTSGSSTGELFF
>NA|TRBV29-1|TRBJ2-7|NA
TGCAGCGTCGCAGTAACAAACTACGAGCAGTACTTC
CSVAVTNYEQYF
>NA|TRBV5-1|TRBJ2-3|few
TGCGCCAGCAGGTCACCGGGGTTAACAGATACGCAGTATTTT
CASRSPGLTDTQYF
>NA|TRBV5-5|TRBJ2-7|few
TGTGCCAGCAGCTTGCTACAAGAGGGAGAGCAGTACTTC
CASSLLQEGEQYF
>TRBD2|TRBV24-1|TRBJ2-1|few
TGTGCCACCAGAGGACTAGCGGGATTCGGTAATGAGCAGTTCTTC
CATRGLAGFGNEQFF
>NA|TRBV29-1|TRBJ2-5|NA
TGCAGCGGACGGGCCCCTCAAGAGACCCAGTACTTC
CSGRAPQETQYF
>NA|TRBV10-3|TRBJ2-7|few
TGTGCCATCAGGTCAGATTCCTACGAGCAGTACTTC
CAIRSDSYEQYF
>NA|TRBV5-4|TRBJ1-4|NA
TGTGCCAGCAGCTTGTGGGGTGAAAAACTGTTTTTT
CASSLWGEKLFF
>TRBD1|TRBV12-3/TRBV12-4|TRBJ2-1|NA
TGTGCCAGCAGACTAGGACAGGGATTCTACAATGAGCAGTTCTTC
CASRLGQGFYNEQFF